These 3 T cell receptor beta chains were sequenced from one sample in a study of spatial heterogeneity in lung cancer (dated by TCRdb to the late 2010s). Read against the paper, the sample's time point label means: sample taken at primary tumor resection. Receptor libraries were prepared by 5' RACE. The sequencer was a NextSeq 500. TCRdb reprocessing: public reads trimmed at Q25 with fastp, clones called with MiXCR, in-frame beta chains kept. Rows with a matching CDR3 protein are joined into one entry that keeps the most common DNA and genes. Present in this sample are under 85,000 distinct CDR3 sequences, around 7.8% of which were seen just once. Roughly 7.1% of the sample belongs to the ten largest clones. Sequenced material: PBMCs, taken at surgery. The source of these receptors is a male donor with early-stage non-small cell lung cancer.

This chain uses TRBV10-3 with TRBJ1-2; D might be TRBD1 (6 bases). Germline CDR1 reads ENHRY; CDR2 reads SYGVKD. The CDR3 loop spans 16 amino acids. The germline V and J ends were trimmed by 2 bases and 8 bases, with 21 bases remaining between them. The CDR3, as DNA: TGTGCCATCAGTGAGCCGGACAGCCCTTCCCTGCGAGGCTACACCTTC. It yields the protein CAISEPDSPSLRGYTF.

The rearrangement uses TRBV5-1 and TRBJ1-4, with 8 positions matching TRBD1. The CDR3 runs to 17 residues. V shed 4 bases and J 7 bases; nucleotides not matched to a gene: 15. The germline V gene encodes CDR1 SGHRS and CDR2 YFSETQ. CDR3 sequence: CASSPTTGVEGGEKLFF. As DNA, the CDR3 is TGCGCCAGCAGCCCGACGACAGGGGTTGAAGGAGGTGAAAAACTGTTTTTT.

This clonotype was seen a few times. This chain connects TRBV18 to TRBJ2-1, with TRBD2 identical over 15 bases. The CDR3 length is 18 residues. Per the germline V gene, CDR1 is KGHSH and CDR2 is LQKENI. J was trimmed by 3 bases and V by 0 bases; bases with no gene match: 3. In DNA, the CDR3 is TGTGCCAGCTCACCACCGAGGACTAGCGGGAGGGTCTACAATGAGCAGTTCTTC. It specifies CASSPPRTSGRVYNEQFF.